This TCR beta chain was profiled in a study of T cell responses to AZD1222 COVID-19 vaccine. As concerns this clone: What it binds is unknown.

Study findings and constraints: Spike-specific TCRs gained breadth and depth after people received two AZD1222 doses. The repertoires were collected only after the peak T cell response.

Assay used: immunoSEQ multiplex PCR; TCRdb lists only in-frame clones, some missing. The table has about 130,000 clones, around nine tenths seen once; the top ten hold under 2.5%. With V trimmed by 6 bases and J by 5 bases, 6 bases remained unmatched. The CDR3 consists of 14 residues. The germline gives CDR1 KGHSH, CDR2 LQKENI. The sample was peripheral blood, taken on day 0 of AZD1222 vaccination. The receptor's source is an adult in good health. The chain couples TRBV18 to TRBJ1-1, with TRBD1 matching over 10 bases. The CDR3 DNA reads TGTGCCAGCTCTCCCGGGACAGGGGTTACTGAAGCTTTCTTT. It yields the protein CASSPGTGVTEAFF. The variable domain in full, completed from reference TRBV18 and TRBJ1-1, reads NAGVMQNPRHLVRRRGQEARLRCSPMKGHSHVYWYRQLPEEGLKFMVYLQKENIIDESGMPKERFSAEFPKEGPSILRIQQVVRGDSAAYFCASSPGTGVTEAFFGQGTRLTVV.